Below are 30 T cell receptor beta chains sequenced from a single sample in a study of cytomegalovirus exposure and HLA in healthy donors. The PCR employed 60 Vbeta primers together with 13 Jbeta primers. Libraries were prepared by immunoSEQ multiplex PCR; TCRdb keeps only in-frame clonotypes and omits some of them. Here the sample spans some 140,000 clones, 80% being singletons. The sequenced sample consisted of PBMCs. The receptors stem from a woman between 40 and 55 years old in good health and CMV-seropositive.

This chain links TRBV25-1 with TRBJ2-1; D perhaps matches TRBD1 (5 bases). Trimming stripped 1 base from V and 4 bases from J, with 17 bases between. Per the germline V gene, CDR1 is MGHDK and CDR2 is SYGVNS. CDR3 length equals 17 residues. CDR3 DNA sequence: TGTGCCAGCAGTGAATCCTTGGGGCGGAACCCGTACAATGAGCAGTTCTTC. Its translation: CASSESLGRNPYNEQFF.

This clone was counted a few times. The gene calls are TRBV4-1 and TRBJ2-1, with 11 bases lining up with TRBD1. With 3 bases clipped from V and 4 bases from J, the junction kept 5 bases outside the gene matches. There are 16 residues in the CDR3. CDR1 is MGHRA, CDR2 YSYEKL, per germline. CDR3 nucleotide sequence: TGCGCCAGCAGCCACCTCGGGACAGGGGGGTACAATGAGCAGTTCTTC. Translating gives CASSHLGTGGYNEQFF.

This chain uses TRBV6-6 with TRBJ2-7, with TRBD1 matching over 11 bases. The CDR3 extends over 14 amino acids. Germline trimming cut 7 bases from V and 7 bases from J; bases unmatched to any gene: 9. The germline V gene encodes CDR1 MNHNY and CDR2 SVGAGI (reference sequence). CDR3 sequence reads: CASNDGQGAREQYF. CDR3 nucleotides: TGTGCCAGCAACGACGGACAGGGGGCGAGGGAGCAGTACTTC.

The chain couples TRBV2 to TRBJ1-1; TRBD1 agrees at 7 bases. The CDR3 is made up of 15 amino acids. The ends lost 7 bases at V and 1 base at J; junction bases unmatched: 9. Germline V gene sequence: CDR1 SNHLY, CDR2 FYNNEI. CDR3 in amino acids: CASILEGGGNTEAFF. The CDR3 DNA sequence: TGTGCCAGCATTCTAGAAGGGGGCGGGAACACTGAAGCTTTCTTT.

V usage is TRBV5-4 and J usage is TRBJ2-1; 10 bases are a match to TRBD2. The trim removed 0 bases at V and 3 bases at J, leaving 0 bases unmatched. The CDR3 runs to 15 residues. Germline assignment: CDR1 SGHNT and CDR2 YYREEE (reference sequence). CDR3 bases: TGTGCCAGCAGCTTGGGACTAGCGGGCTACAATGAGCAGTTCTTC. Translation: CASSLGLAGYNEQFF.

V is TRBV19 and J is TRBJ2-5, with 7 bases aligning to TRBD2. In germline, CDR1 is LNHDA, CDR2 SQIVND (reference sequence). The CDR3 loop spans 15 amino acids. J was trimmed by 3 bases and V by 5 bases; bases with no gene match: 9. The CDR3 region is CASSGFGLAEETQYF. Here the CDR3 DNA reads TGTGCCAGTAGTGGGTTCGGGCTAGCGGAAGAGACCCAGTACTTC.

CDR3 nucleotide sequence: TGTGCCAGTAGTCCCGGCAGGGTAAGCACTGAAGCTTTCTTT. Protein sequence: CASSPGRVSTEAFF. This rearrangement joins TRBV19 to TRBJ1-1, with D possibly matching TRBD1 (5 bases). Germline values: CDR1 LNHDA, CDR2 SQIVND (reference sequence). The ends were cut back, 5 bases at V and 4 bases at J, with 14 bases in the middle. The CDR3 has 14 amino acids. Using reference TRBV19 and TRBJ1-1 for the parts outside the CDR3, the full variable domain is DGGITQSPKYLFRKEGQNVTLSCEQNLNHDAMYWYRQDPGQGLRLIYYSQIVNDFQKGDIAEGYSVSREKKESFPLTVTSAQKNPTAFYLCASSPGRVSTEAFFGQGTRLTVV.

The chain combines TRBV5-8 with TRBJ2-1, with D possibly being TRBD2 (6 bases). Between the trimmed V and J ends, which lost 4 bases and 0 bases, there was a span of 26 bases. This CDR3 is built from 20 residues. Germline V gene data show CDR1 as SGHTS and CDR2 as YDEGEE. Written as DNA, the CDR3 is TGTGCCAGCAGCGCTCCCACTCGCGCACTAGCTACGGGCTCCTACAATGAGCAGTTCTTC. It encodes CASSAPTRALATGSYNEQFF.

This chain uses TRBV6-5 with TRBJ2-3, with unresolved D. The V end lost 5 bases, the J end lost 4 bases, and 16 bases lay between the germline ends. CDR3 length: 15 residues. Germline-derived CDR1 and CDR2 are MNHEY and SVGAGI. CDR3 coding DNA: TGTGCCAGCAGTAAGACACGTGAATGGGCAGATACGCAGTATTTT. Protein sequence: CASSKTREWADTQYF.

CDR3 nucleotide sequence: TGTGCCAGCAGTTACTCTCATGCCTACGAGCAGTACTTC. Translated: CASSYSHAYEQYF. The chain couples TRBV6-5 to TRBJ2-7; D unclear. The CDR3 has 13 residues. CDR1 and CDR2 from the germline V gene are MNHEY and SVGAGI. The V end lost 0 bases, the J end lost 2 bases, and 5 bases lay between the germline ends.

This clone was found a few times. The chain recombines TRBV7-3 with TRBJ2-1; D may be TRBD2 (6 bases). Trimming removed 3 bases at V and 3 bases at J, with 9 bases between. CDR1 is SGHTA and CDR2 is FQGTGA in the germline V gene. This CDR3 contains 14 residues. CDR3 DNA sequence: TGTGCCAGCAGCTTGGAGGGAAACTACAATGAGCAGTTCTTC. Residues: CASSLEGNYNEQFF.

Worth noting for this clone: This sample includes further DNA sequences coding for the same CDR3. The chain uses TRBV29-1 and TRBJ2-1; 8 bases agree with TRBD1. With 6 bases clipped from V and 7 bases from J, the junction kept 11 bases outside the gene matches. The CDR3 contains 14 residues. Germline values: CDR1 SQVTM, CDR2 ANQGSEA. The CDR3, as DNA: TGCAGCGTGCTAGGGCAGGGGGCTTATAATGAGCAGTTCTTC. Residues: CSVLGQGAYNEQFF.

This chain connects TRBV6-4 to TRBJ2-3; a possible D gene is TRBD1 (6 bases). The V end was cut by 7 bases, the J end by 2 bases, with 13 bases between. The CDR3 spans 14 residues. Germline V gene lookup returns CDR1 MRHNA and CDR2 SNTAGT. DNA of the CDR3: TGTGCCAGCAAGTTAGGACAGCACACAGATACGCAGTATTTT. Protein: CASKLGQHTDTQYF.

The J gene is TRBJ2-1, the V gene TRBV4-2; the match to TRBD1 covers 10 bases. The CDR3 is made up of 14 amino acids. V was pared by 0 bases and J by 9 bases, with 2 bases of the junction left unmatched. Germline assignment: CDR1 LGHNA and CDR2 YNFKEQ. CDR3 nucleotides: TGTGCCAGCAGCCAAGACGGGGACAGGGGTGAGCAGTTCTTC. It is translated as CASSQDGDRGEQFF.

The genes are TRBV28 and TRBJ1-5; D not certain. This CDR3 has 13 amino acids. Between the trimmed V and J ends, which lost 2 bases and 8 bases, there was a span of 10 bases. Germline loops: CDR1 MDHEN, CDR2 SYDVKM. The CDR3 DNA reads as TGTGCCAGCAGTTTAGGTCGCCCGGAGCCCCAGCATTTT. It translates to CASSLGRPEPQHF.

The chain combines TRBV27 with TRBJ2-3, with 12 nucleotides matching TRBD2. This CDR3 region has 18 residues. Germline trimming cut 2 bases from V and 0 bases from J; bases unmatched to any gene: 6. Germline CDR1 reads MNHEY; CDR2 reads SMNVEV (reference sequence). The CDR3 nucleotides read TGTGCCAGCAGTTTAAGTCCCGGGACTAGCGGGAGCACAGATACGCAGTATTTT. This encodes CASSLSPGTSGSTDTQYF.

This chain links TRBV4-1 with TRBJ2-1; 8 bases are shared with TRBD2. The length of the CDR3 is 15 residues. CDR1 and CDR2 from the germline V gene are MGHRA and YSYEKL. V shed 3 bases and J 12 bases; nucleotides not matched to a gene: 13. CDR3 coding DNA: TGCGCCAGCAGCCATGGCCCAAGCGGGGGACCCTCGCAGTTCTTC. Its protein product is CASSHGPSGGPSQFF.

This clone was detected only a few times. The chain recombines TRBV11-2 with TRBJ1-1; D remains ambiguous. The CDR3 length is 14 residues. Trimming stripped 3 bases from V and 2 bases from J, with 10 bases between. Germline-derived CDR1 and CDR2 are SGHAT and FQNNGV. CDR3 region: CASSFGERNTEAFF. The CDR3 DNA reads TGTGCCAGCAGCTTCGGGGAGAGAAACACTGAAGCTTTCTTT.

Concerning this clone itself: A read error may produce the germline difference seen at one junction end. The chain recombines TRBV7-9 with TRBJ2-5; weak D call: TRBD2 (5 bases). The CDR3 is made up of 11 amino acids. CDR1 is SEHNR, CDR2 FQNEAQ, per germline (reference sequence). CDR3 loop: CASSDSAVIDF. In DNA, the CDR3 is TGTGCCAGCAGCGATAGCGCCGTGATAGACTTC.

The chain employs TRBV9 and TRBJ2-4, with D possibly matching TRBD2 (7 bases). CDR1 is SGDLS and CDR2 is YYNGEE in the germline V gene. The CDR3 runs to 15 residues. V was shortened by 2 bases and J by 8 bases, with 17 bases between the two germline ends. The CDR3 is CASSVSGGGKDIQYF. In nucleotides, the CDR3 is TGTGCCAGCAGCGTCAGTGGCGGGGGCAAGGACATTCAGTACTTC.

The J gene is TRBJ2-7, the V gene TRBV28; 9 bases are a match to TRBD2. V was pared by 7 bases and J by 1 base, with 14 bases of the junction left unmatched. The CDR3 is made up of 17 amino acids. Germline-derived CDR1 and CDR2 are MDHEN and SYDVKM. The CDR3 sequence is CASIPLRASGGSYEQYF. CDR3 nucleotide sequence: TGTGCCAGCATCCCCTTGAGAGCCAGCGGGGGGTCCTACGAGCAGTACTTC.

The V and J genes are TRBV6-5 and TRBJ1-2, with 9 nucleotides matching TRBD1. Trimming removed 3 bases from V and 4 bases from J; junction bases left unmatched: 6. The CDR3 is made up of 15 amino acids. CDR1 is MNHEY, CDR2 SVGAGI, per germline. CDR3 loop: CASSYSTGGTYGYTF. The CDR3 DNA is TGTGCCAGCAGTTATTCGACAGGGGGAACCTATGGCTACACCTTC.

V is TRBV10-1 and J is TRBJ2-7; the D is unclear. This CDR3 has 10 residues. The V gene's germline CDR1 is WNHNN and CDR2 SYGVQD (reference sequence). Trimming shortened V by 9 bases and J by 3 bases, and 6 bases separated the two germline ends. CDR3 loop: CASMYYEQYF. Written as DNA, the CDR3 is TGCGCCAGTATGTACTACGAGCAGTACTTC.

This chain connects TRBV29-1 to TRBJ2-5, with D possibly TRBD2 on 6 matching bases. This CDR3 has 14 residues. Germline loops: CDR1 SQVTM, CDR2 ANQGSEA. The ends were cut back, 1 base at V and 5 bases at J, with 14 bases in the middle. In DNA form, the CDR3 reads TGCAGCGTTGAAGGACCTCGTGGGGGGGAGACCCAGTACTTC. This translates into CSVEGPRGGETQYF.

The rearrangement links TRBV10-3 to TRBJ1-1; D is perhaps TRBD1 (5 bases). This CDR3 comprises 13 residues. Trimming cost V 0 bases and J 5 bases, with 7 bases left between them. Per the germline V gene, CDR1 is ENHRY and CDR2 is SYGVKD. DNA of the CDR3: TGTGCCATCAGTGAGTCGCAGGGAACTGAAGCTTTCTTT. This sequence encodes CAISESQGTEAFF.

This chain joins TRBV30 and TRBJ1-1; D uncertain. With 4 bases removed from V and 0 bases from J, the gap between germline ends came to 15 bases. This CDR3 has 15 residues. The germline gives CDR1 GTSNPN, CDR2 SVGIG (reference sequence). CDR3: CAWIEWRTLNTEAFF. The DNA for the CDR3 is TGTGCCTGGATTGAGTGGCGGACTTTGAACACTGAAGCTTTCTTT. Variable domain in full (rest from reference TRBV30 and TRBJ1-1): SQTIHQWPATLVQPVGSPLSLECTVEGTSNPNLYWYRQAAGRGLQLLFYSVGIGQISSEVPQNLSASRPQDRQFILSSKKLLLSDSGFYLCAWIEWRTLNTEAFFGQGTRLTVV.

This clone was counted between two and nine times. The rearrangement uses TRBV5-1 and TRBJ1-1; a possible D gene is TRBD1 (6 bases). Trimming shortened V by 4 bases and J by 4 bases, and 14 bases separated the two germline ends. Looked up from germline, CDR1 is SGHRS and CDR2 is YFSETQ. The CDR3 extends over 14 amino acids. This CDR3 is CASSQGGGGTEAFF. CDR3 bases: TGCGCCAGCAGCCAAGGGGGAGGGGGCACTGAAGCTTTCTTT.

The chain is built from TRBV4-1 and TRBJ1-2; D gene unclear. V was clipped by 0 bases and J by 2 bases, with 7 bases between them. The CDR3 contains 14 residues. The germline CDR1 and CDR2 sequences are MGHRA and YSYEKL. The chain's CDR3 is CASSQEEGNYGYTF. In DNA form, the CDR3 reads TGCGCCAGCAGCCAAGAGGAGGGCAACTATGGCTACACCTTC.

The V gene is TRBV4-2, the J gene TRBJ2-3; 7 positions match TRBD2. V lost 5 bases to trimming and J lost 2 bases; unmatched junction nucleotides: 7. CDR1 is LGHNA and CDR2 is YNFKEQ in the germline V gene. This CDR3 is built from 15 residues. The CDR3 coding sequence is TGTGCCAGCAGCTTCCTAGCGGACAACACAGATACGCAGTATTTT. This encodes CASSFLADNTDTQYF.

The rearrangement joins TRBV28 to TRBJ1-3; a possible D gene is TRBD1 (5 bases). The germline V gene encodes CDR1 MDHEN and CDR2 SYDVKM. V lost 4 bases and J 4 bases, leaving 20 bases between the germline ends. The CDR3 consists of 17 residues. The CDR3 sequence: CASSSPRGARMGNTIYF. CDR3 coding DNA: TGTGCCAGCAGTTCCCCCCGTGGGGCTCGTATGGGAAACACCATATATTTT.